Each of the 21 T cell receptor beta chains below was sequenced from the same sample in a study of cytomegalovirus exposure and HLA in healthy donors. Vbeta (60) and Jbeta (13) primers were used in the PCR. TCRdb keeps only in-frame clones here, not all; method: immunoSEQ multiplex PCR. The sample has about 77,000 clones; 75% to 85% are singletons. The sequencing sample was made of PBMCs. The receptors originated from a man aged 40-50 years in good health and CMV-seronegative.

This clone has just one count. The same CDR3 also results from other DNA sequences found in this sample. This chain connects TRBV6-4 to TRBJ1-1, with D uncertain. Per the germline V gene, CDR1 is MRHNA and CDR2 is SNTAGT. Trimming shortened V by 4 bases and J by 6 bases, and 12 bases separated the two germline ends. CDR3 size: 13 residues. CDR3 in amino acids: CASSGHMGAEAFF. CDR3 sequence (DNA): TGTGCCAGCAGTGGACACATGGGTGCTGAAGCTTTCTTT.

The chain is built from TRBV7-8 and TRBJ2-1, with 7 bases that match TRBD1. The V gene end was trimmed by 7 bases and the J gene end by 1 base; junction bases not matched to a gene: 16. Germline-derived CDR1 and CDR2 are SGHVS and FQNEAQ. The CDR3 has 18 amino acids. CDR3 sequence: CASIRQGRVSASYNEQFF. Written as DNA, the CDR3 is TGTGCCAGCATAAGACAGGGACGGGTTTCGGCGTCCTACAATGAGCAGTTCTTC.

Here the CDR3 reads CASSPQGSGNQPQHF. In DNA, the CDR3 is TGTGCCAGCAGTCCCCAGGGATCGGGCAATCAGCCCCAGCATTTT. The chain combines TRBV6-5 with TRBJ1-5; D is possibly TRBD1 (5 bases). CDR3 length: 15 amino acids. Germline CDR1 MNHEY, CDR2 SVGAGI. With 5 bases removed from V and 2 bases from J, the gap between germline ends came to 13 bases.

The chain combines TRBV6-5 with TRBJ2-1, with 8 bases matching TRBD2. Germline V gene data show CDR1 as MNHEY and CDR2 as SVGAGI. CDR3 size: 16 residues. With 0 bases clipped from V and 4 bases from J, the junction kept 5 bases outside the gene matches. The CDR3 protein is CASSYSGAGGYNEQFF. In DNA, the CDR3 is TGTGCCAGCAGTTACTCAGGGGCGGGGGGATACAATGAGCAGTTCTTC.

The chain has TRBV10-3 and TRBJ1-5; D is unresolved. Deletions cut 4 bases from V and 1 base from J, with 5 bases between. There are 13 residues in the CDR3. CDR1 and CDR2 (germline): ENHRY, SYGVKD. CDR3 DNA: TGTGCCATCAGTGGAGGGAGCAATCAGCCCCAGCATTTT. Residues: CAISGGSNQPQHF.

This clone was counted only a few times. J is TRBJ1-2 and V is TRBV6-4; 9 nucleotides align to TRBD1. The V gene end was trimmed by 0 bases and the J gene end by 4 bases; junction bases not matched to a gene: 6. CDR3 length: 16 residues. Per the germline V gene, CDR1 is MRHNA and CDR2 is SNTAGT. CDR3: CASSDSNRGQSYGYTF. The CDR3 region has the DNA TGTGCCAGCAGTGACTCGAACAGGGGGCAGAGCTATGGCTACACCTTC.

This chain links TRBV28 with TRBJ1-1; D gene uncertain. From germline, CDR1 is MDHEN and CDR2 SYDVKM. Trimming cost V 2 bases and J 0 bases, with 7 bases left between them. CDR3 size: 14 residues. CDR3 DNA: TGTGCCAGCAGTTTACATTACATGAACACTGAAGCTTTCTTT. It yields the protein CASSLHYMNTEAFF.

This clone has a single count. The chain employs TRBV27 and TRBJ2-5; 7 nucleotides line up with TRBD1. Trimming removed 4 bases from V and 1 base from J; junction bases left unmatched: 3. Germline V gene sequence: CDR1 MNHEY, CDR2 SMNVEV (reference sequence). The CDR3 is 14 residues long. In DNA form, the CDR3 reads TGTGCCAGCAGTTCCTGGACAGGCCAAGAGACCCAGTACTTC. Its protein is CASSSWTGQETQYF.

This clone was seen a handful of times. The rearrangement links TRBV10-1 to TRBJ2-1; 9 bases map to TRBD2. Trimming cost V 10 bases and J 4 bases; bases outside gene matches: 5. The length of the CDR3 is 13 residues. Germline values: CDR1 WNHNN, CDR2 SYGVQD (reference sequence). DNA for the CDR3: TGCGCCACTCAGCGGGGGGTATACAATGAGCAGTTCTTC. Amino acid sequence: CATQRGVYNEQFF.

V gene TRBV6-1 combines with J gene TRBJ2-7; the D gene is possibly TRBD2 (6 bases). CDR3 size: 12 residues. Germline CDR1 reads MNHNS; CDR2 reads SASEGT. The V and J ends lost 8 bases and 2 bases respectively, with 10 bases between them. The CDR3 here is CASPAGTYEQYF. DNA of the CDR3: TGTGCCAGCCCGGCGGGGACCTACGAGCAGTACTTC.

The V and J genes are TRBV7-9 and TRBJ2-1; 9 positions agree with TRBD2. The CDR3 loop spans 16 amino acids. The germline V gene has CDR1 SEHNR and CDR2 FQNEAQ (reference sequence). Trimming cost V 0 bases and J 10 bases; bases outside gene matches: 10. CDR3 in DNA: TGTGCCAGCAGCTTAGCAAACCTAGCGGGGAGTCGGGAGCAGTTCTTC. The encoded protein is CASSLANLAGSREQFF.

In this sample, this clone turned up once. The chain joins TRBV5-1 to TRBJ1-1; 9 bases line up with TRBD1. CDR3 size: 16 residues. Germline CDR1 SGHRS, CDR2 YFSETQ. V shed 3 bases and J 3 bases; nucleotides not matched to a gene: 9. The DNA for the CDR3 is TGCGCCAGCAGCTCACAGGGGGCCCCGGGGGACACTGAAGCTTTCTTT. The encoded protein is CASSSQGAPGDTEAFF.

The DNA for the CDR3 is TGTGCCAGCAGCTCCTACGGGGGGTCAAGCTACACCTTC. Translation: CASSSYGGSSYTF. This chain links TRBV7-8 with TRBJ1-2; a possible D gene is TRBD1 (5 bases). V was pared by 4 bases and J by 9 bases, with 15 bases between. Germline-derived CDR1 and CDR2 are SGHVS and FQNEAQ. The CDR3 sequence is 13 residues long.

CDR3 amino acids: CASSLQTSGGTSYEQYF. CDR3 in DNA: TGCGCCAGCAGCCTCCAAACTAGCGGGGGGACTTCCTACGAGCAGTACTTC. V and J are TRBV4-1 and TRBJ2-7; 12 nucleotides align to TRBD2. V trimming: 4 bases; J trimming: 1 base; junction bases outside the gene matches: 8. The CDR3 consists of 17 residues. The germline gives CDR1 MGHRA, CDR2 YSYEKL.

The rearrangement uses TRBV7-9 and TRBJ2-7; TRBD1 is a possible D gene (5 bases). The CDR3 has 15 amino acids. Looked up from germline, CDR1 is SEHNR and CDR2 is FQNEAQ (reference sequence). V was clipped by 5 bases and J by 2 bases, with 16 bases between them. The CDR3 DNA follows: TGTGCCAGCAGCACGTCCGCAGGGCCCCCCTACGAGCAGTACTTC. Its protein is CASSTSAGPPYEQYF.

CDR3 residues: CASSGGQYYGYTF. CDR3 DNA sequence: TGTGCCAGCAGTGGGGGGCAGTACTATGGCTACACCTTC. V and J are TRBV6-4 and TRBJ1-2, with a tentative D call TRBD1 (6 bases). Between the trimmed V and J ends, which lost 4 bases and 3 bases, there was a span of 9 bases. This CDR3 contains 13 residues. Germline V lookup: CDR1 MRHNA, CDR2 SNTAGT.

The chain couples TRBV10-2 to TRBJ1-5, with D possibly TRBD1 on 5 matching bases. The CDR3 loop spans 16 amino acids. Germline V gives CDR1 WSHSY, CDR2 SAAADI. The V gene lost 0 bases and the J gene lost 1 base, with 10 bases spanning the gap. This CDR3 is CASSESTRASNQPQHF. CDR3 in DNA: TGCGCCAGCAGTGAGTCGACCAGGGCGAGCAATCAGCCCCAGCATTTT.

V is TRBV6-8 and J is TRBJ1-5; TRBD1 agrees at 8 bases. CDR1 and CDR2 (germline): MNHGY, SAAAGT. The CDR3 is 19 residues long. V lost 6 bases, J lost 0 bases, and 16 bases stayed unmatched. CDR3 sequence reads: CASSQDRGILLDSNQPQHF. In DNA form, the CDR3 reads TGTGCCAGCAGCCAAGACAGGGGAATACTACTCGATAGCAATCAGCCCCAGCATTTT.

The chain employs TRBV7-2 and TRBJ2-1, with 7 nucleotides matching TRBD1. The CDR3 is 13 amino acids. Germline V gives CDR1 SGHTA, CDR2 FQGNSA. Germline trimming cut 5 bases from V and 3 bases from J; bases unmatched to any gene: 1. The CDR3 DNA follows: TGTGCCAGCAGCCGACAGGGCTACAATGAGCAGTTCTTC. Its protein is CASSRQGYNEQFF. Using reference TRBV7-2 and TRBJ2-1 for the parts outside the CDR3, the full variable domain is GAGVSQSPSNKVTEKGKDVELRCDPISGHTALYWYRQSLGQGLEFLIYFQGNSAPDKSGLPSDRFSAERTGGSVSTLTIQRTQQEDSAVYLCASSRQGYNEQFFGPGTRLTVL.

A note on this clone: The junction departs from germline at one end; a sequencing error may be responsible. This chain uses TRBV7-9 with TRBJ1-2; D gene uncertain. The CDR3 has 12 residues. Looked up from germline, CDR1 is SEHNR and CDR2 is FQNEAQ (reference sequence). In DNA, the CDR3 is TGTTCCAGCAGCCCCCAAACTGATGGCTACACCTTC. It yields the protein CSSSPQTDGYTF.

The CDR3 coding sequence is TGTGCCTGGAGTGTAGCCAGCGGGGGGGTCTATGAGCAGTTCTTC. It encodes CAWSVASGGVYEQFF. The chain carries TRBV30 and TRBJ2-1, with 10 bases aligning to TRBD2. Trimming at V came to 0 bases and at J to 8 bases, leaving 7 bases not matched to a gene. CDR3 length: 15 residues. The germline V gene has CDR1 GTSNPN and CDR2 SVGIG (reference sequence).